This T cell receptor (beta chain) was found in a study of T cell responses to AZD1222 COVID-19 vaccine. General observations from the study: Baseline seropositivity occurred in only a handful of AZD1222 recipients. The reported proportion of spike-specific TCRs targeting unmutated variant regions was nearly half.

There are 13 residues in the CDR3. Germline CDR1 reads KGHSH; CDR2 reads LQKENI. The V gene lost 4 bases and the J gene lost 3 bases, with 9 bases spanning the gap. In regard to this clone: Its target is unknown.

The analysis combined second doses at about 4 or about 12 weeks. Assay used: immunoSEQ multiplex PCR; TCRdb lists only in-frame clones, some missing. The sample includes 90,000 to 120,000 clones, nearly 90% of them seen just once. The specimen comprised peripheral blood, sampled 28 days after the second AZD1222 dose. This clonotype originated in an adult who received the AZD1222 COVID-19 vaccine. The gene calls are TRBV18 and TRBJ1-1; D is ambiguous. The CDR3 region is CASSRGRDTEAFF. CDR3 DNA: TGTGCCAGCTCACGCGGGCGCGACACTGAAGCTTTCTTT.